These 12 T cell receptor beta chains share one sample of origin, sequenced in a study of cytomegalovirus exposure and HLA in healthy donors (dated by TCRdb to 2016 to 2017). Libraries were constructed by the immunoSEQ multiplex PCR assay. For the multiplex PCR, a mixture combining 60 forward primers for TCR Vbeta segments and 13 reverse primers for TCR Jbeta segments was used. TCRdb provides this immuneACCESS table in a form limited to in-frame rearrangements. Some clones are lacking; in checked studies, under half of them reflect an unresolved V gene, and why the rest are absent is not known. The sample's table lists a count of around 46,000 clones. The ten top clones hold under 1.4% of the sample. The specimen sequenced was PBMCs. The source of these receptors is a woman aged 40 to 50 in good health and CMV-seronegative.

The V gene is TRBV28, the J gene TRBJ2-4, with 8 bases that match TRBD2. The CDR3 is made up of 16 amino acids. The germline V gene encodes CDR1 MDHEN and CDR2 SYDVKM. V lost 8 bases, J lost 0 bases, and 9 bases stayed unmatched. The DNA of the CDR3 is TGTGCCAGCGGGGCCCGGCTAGCGGGAGCCAAAAACATTCAGTACTTC. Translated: CASGARLAGAKNIQYF.

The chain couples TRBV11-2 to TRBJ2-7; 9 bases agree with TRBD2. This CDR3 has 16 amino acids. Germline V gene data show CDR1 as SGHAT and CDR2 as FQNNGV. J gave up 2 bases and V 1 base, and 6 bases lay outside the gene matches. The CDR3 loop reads CASSLGDSGSAYEQYF. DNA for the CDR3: TGTGCCAGCAGCTTAGGGGATAGCGGGAGCGCCTACGAGCAGTACTTC.

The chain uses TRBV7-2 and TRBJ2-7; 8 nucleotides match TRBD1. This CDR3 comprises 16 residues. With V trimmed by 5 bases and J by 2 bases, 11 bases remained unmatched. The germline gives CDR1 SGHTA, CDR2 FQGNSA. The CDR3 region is CASSPLIGTGAYEQYF. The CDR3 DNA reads TGTGCCAGCAGCCCCCTAATAGGGACAGGAGCCTACGAGCAGTACTTC.

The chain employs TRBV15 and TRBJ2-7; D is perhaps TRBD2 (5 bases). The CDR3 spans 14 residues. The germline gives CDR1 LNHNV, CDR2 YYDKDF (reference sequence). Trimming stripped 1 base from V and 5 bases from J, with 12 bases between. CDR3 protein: CATSRGGQAHEQYF. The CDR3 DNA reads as TGTGCCACCAGCAGAGGAGGGCAGGCCCACGAGCAGTACTTC.

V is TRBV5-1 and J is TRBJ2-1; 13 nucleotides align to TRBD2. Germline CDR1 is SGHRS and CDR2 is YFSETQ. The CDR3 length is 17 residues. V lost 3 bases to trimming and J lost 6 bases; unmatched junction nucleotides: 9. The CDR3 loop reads CASSWTILAGGSNEQFF. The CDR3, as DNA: TGCGCCAGCAGCTGGACTATACTAGCGGGAGGGAGCAATGAGCAGTTCTTC.

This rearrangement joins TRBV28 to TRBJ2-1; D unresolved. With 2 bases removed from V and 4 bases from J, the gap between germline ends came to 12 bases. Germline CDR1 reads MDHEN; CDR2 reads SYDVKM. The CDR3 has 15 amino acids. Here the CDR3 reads CASSLSFGGYNEQFF. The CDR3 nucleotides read TGTGCCAGCAGTTTAAGTTTTGGCGGTTACAATGAGCAGTTCTTC.

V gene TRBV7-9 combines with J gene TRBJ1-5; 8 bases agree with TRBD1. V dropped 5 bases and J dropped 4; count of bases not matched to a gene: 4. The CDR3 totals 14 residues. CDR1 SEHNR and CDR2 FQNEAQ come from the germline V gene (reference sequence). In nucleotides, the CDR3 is TGTGCCAGCAGCAGCCGACAGGGGAATCAGCCCCAGCATTTT. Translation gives CASSSRQGNQPQHF.

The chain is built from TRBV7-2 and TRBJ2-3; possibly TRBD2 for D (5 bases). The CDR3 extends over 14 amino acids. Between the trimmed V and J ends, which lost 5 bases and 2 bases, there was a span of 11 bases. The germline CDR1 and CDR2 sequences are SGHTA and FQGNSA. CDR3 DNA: TGTGCCAGCAGCCCAAGCGGCTACACAGATACGCAGTATTTT. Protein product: CASSPSGYTDTQYF. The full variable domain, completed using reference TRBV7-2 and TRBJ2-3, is GAGVSQSPSNKVTEKGKDVELRCDPISGHTALYWYRQSLGQGLEFLIYFQGNSAPDKSGLPSDRFSAERTGGSVSTLTIQRTQQEDSAVYLCASSPSGYTDTQYFGPGTRLTVL.

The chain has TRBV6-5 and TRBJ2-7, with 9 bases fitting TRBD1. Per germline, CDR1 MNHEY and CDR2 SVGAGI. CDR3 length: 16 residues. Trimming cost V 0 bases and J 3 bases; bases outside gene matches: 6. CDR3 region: CASSYSRRTGVYEQYF. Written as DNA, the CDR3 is TGTGCCAGCAGTTACTCGAGGAGGACAGGGGTCTACGAGCAGTACTTC.

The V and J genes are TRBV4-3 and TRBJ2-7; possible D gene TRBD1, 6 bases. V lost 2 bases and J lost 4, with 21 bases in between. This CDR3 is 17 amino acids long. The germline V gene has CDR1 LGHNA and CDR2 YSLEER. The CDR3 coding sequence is TGCGCCAGCAGCCAAACTTACCAGCCCAGGGGAGCTTACGAGCAGTACTTC. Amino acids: CASSQTYQPRGAYEQYF.

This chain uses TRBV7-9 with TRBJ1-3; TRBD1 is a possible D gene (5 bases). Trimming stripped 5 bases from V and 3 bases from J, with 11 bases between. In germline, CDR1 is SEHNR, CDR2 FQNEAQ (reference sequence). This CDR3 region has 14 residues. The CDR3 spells CASSGAAGGNTIYF. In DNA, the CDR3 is TGTGCCAGCAGCGGGGCCGCCGGTGGAAACACCATATATTTT. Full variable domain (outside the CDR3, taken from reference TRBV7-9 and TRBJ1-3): DTGVSQNPRHKITKRGQNVTFRCDPISEHNRLYWYRQTLGQGPEFLTYFQNEAQLEKSRLLSDRFSAERPKGSFSTLEIQRTEQGDSAMYLCASSGAAGGNTIYFGEGSWLTVV.

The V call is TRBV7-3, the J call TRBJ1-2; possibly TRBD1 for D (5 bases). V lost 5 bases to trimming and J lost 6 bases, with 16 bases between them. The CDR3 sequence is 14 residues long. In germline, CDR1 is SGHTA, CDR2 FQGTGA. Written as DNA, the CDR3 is TGTGCCAGCAGCCCTCAGGGTGAGCGAGATGGCTACACCTTC. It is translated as CASSPQGERDGYTF.